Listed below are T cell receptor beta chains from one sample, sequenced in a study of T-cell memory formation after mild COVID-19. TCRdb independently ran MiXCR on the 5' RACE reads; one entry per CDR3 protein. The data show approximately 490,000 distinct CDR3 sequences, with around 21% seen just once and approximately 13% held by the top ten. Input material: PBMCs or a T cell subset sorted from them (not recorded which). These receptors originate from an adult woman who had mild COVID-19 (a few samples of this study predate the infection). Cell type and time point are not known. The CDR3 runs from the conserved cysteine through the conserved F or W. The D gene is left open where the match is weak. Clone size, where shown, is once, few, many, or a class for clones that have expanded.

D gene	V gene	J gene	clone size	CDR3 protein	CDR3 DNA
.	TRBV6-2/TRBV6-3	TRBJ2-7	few	CASSYRREQYF	TGTGCCAGCAGCTACCGACGGGAGCAGTACTTC
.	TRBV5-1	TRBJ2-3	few	CASSPSLDSTDTQYF	TGCGCCAGCAGCCCCAGTCTGGATAGCACAGATACGCAGTATTTT
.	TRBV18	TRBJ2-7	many	CASSPPVSYEQYF	TGTGCCAGCTCACCCCCCGTCTCCTACGAGCAGTACTTC
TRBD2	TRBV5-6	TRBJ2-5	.	CASSPSGAEWETQYF	TGTGCCAGCAGCCCTAGCGGGGCAGAGTGGGAGACCCAGTACTTC
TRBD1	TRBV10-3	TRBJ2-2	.	CAISERTGGPKTGELFF	TGTGCCATCAGTGAGCGGACAGGGGGTCCGAAAACCGGGGAGCTGTTTTTT
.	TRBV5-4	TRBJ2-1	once	CASSLDHTGNEQFF	TGTGCCAGCAGCTTGGATCATACGGGCAATGAGCAGTTCTTC
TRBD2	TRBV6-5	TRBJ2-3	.	CASSRSSSGVTDTQYF	TGTGCCAGCAGCCGCTCATCTAGCGGGGTCACAGATACGCAGTATTTT
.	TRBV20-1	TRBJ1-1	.	CSARDRTRGPKAFF	TGCAGTGCTAGAGATCGGACTCGGGGACCTAAAGCTTTCTTT
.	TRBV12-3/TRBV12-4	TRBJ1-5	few	CASSIREGNQPQHF	TGTGCCAGCAGTATTAGGGAGGGCAATCAGCCCCAGCATTTT
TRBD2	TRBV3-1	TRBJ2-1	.	CASSQDRLAGVNEQFF	TGTGCCAGCAGCCAAGATAGACTAGCGGGGGTTAATGAGCAGTTCTTC
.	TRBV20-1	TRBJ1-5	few	CSASRDFSGGSNQPQHF	TGCAGTGCGAGCCGAGACTTCTCAGGTGGTAGCAATCAGCCCCAGCATTTT
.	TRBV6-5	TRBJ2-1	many	CASHTPLGSSYNEQFF	TGTGCCAGCCATACCCCCTTGGGCAGCTCCTACAATGAGCAGTTCTTC
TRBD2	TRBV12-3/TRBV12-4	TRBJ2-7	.	CASSSVRAGRASHEQYF	TGTGCCAGCAGTTCCGTAAGGGCCGGGAGGGCCAGCCACGAGCAGTACTTC
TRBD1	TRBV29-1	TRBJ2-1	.	CSVTGQGRPYNEQFF	TGCAGCGTTACAGGACAGGGAAGGCCCTACAATGAGCAGTTCTTC
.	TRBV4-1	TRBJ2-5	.	CASSPNSDVSDVETQYF	TGCGCCAGCAGCCCCAATTCGGACGTCTCAGACGTGGAGACCCAGTACTTC
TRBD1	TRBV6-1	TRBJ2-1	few	CASSGTGRAHEQFF	TGTGCCAGCAGTGGGACAGGAAGGGCCCATGAGCAGTTCTTC
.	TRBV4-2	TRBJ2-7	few	CASSREKTGGTYEQYF	TGTGCCAGCAGCCGCGAAAAGACAGGAGGGACCTACGAGCAGTACTTC
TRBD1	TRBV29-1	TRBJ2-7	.	CSVVGTESSYEQYF	TGCAGCGTTGTAGGGACAGAGAGCTCCTACGAGCAGTACTTC
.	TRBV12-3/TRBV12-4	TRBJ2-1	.	CASRDREGYNEQFF	TGTGCCAGCAGGGACAGGGAGGGTTACAATGAGCAGTTCTTC
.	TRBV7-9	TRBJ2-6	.	CASSSPRGAGANVLTF	TGTGCCAGCAGCTCCCCAAGGGGGGCTGGGGCCAACGTCCTGACTTTC
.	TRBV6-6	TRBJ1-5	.	CASRVEGNQPQHF	TGTGCCAGCCGCGTTGAGGGCAATCAGCCCCAGCATTTT
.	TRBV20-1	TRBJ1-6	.	CSARRTVNSPLHF	TGCAGTGCCCGTCGGACAGTGAATTCACCCCTCCACTTT
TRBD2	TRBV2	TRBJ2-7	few	CASSTLAGRMNEQYF	TGTGCCAGCAGTACCTTAGCGGGGAGGATGAACGAGCAGTACTTC
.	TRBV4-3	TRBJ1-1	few	CASSQDHGGSNTEAFF	TGCGCCAGCAGCCAAGATCATGGGGGGTCGAACACTGAAGCTTTCTTT
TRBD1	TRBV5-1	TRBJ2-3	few	CASSRQGYTDTQYF	TGCGCCAGCAGCCGACAGGGGTACACAGATACGCAGTATTTT
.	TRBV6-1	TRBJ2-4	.	CASSEWSPSKNIQYF	TGTGCCAGCAGTGAATGGAGCCCTTCAAAAAACATTCAGTACTTC
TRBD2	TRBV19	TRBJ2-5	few	CASSIGTSGLGETQYF	TGTGCCAGTAGTATCGGGACTAGCGGACTTGGAGAGACCCAGTACTTC
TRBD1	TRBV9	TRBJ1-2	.	CASSPRAQGPYGYTF	TGTGCCAGCAGCCCTCGGGCACAGGGGCCCTATGGCTACACCTTC
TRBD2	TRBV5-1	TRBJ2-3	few	CASSLGASGSTDTQYF	TGCGCCAGCAGCTTGGGGGCTAGCGGGAGCACAGATACGCAGTATTTT
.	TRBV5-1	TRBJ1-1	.	CASSLQPSGRMNTEAFF	TGCGCCAGCAGCTTGCAGCCTTCGGGAAGAATGAACACTGAAGCTTTCTTT
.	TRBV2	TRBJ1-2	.	CASSVDRGGIYGYTF	TGTGCCAGCAGTGTAGATCGGGGTGGAATATATGGCTACACCTTC
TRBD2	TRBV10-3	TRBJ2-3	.	CAIRRGGQSDTQYF	TGTGCCATCCGGCGGGGGGGCCAGTCAGATACGCAGTATTTT
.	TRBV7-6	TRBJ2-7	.	CASSWGGGRVNYEQYF	TGTGCCAGCAGCTGGGGAGGAGGTAGGGTAAACTACGAGCAGTACTTC
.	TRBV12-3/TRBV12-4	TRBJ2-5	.	CASSLSGPGETQYF	TGTGCCAGCAGTTTATCGGGGCCCGGAGAGACCCAGTACTTC
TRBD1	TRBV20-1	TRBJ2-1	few	CSARQGALDEQFF	TGCAGTGCTAGACAGGGGGCTCTGGATGAGCAGTTCTTC
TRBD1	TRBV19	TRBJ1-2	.	CATTGYLGYTF	TGTGCCACGACAGGGTACCTAGGCTACACCTTC
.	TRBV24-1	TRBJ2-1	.	CATSPDGGTAYNEQFF	TGTGCCACCAGTCCGGACGGCGGGACAGCTTACAATGAGCAGTTCTTC
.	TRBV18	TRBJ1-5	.	CASSPGSGQPQHF	TGTGCCAGCTCACCCGGCTCCGGTCAGCCCCAGCATTTT
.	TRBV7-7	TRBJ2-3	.	CASSPLQGSLQYF	TGTGCCAGCAGCCCCTTACAGGGATCTCTGCAGTATTTT
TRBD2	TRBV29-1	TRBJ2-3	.	CSVERRGRGTDTQYF	TGCAGCGTTGAACGAAGAGGGAGGGGCACAGATACGCAGTATTTT
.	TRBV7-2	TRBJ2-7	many	CASSLAGEQYF	TGCGCCAGCAGCTTGGCCGGTGAGCAGTACTTC
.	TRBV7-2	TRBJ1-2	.	CASSPSTGLYGYTF	TGTGCCAGCAGCCCTAGTACAGGGTTGTATGGCTACACCTTC
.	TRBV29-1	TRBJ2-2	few	CSVEDGMNTGELFF	TGCAGCGTTGAGGACGGAATGAACACCGGGGAGCTGTTTTTT
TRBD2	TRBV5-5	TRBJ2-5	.	CASSYALGTARLAGEETQYF	TGTGCCAGCAGCTATGCCCTAGGGACAGCCAGACTAGCGGGAGAAGAGACCCAGTACTTC
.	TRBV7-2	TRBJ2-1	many	CASSPPTQRQNEQFF	TGTGCCAGCAGCCCCCCAACTCAGCGGCAAAATGAGCAGTTCTTC
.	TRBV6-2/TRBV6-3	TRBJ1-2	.	CASSRGLYGYTF	TGTGCCAGCAGTCGGGGACTCTATGGCTACACCTTC
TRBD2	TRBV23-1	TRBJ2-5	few	CASSHRGGGHQETQYF	TGCGCCAGCAGTCACCGCGGGGGGGGACACCAAGAGACCCAGTACTTC
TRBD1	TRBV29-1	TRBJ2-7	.	CSALGTAPEQYF	TGCAGCGCTCTTGGGACAGCCCCCGAGCAGTACTTC
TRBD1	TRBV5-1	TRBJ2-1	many	CASSDRQGLGQFF	TGCGCCAGCAGCGACCGACAGGGGTTGGGGCAGTTCTTC
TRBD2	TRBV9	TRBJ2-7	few	CASSAPTSGTTYEQYF	TGTGCCAGCAGTGCCCCGACTAGCGGGACTACCTACGAGCAGTACTTC
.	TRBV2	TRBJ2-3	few	CASSTAGPTDTQYF	TGTGCCAGCAGTACGGCAGGCCCGACAGATACGCAGTATTTT
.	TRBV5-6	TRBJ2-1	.	CASSLGRDPMGFF	TGTGCCAGCAGCTTGGGCCGGGACCCCATGGGGTTCTTC
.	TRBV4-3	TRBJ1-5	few	CASSQDLESRGRNQPQHF	TGCGCCAGCAGCCAAGACTTGGAGAGCAGGGGAAGAAATCAGCCCCAGCATTTT
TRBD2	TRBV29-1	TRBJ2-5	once	CSAGGEATQYF	TGCAGCGCTGGGGGGGAGGCGACCCAGTACTTC
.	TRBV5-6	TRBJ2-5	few	CASSLVGVRETQYF	TGTGCCAGCAGCTTGGTGGGGGTCAGAGAGACCCAGTACTTC
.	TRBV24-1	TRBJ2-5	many	CATSDPSIGETQYF	TGTGCCACCAGTGACCCTTCTATCGGGGAGACCCAGTACTTC
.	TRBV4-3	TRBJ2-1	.	CASSQEDHRVGGNEQFF	TGCGCCAGCAGCCAAGAAGACCACAGGGTCGGTGGCAATGAGCAGTTCTTC
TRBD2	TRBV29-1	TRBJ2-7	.	CSVGGLAGVSYEQYF	TGCAGCGTTGGTGGACTAGCGGGGGTCTCCTACGAGCAGTACTTC
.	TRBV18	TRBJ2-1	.	CASSPPSGVHEQFF	TGTGCCAGCTCACCACCGTCGGGGGTCCATGAGCAGTTCTTC
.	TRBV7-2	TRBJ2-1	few	CASSSSVGNEQFF	TGTGCCAGCAGCTCCTCCGTAGGAAATGAGCAGTTCTTC